The clone carrying this T cell receptor beta chain was seen at least ten times. What it binds is unknown. Germline lookup yields CDR1 SEHNR and CDR2 FQNEAQ (reference sequence). J gave up 16 bases and V 5 bases, and 3 bases lay outside the gene matches. This CDR3 region has 11 residues. Axillary draining lymph nodes of breast cancer patients supplied the node samples. These data are taken from a study of breast tumors, draining lymph nodes, adjacent tissues. Study findings and constraints: Luminal-like breast cancer showed significantly greater tumor-nontumor repertoire similarity than basal-like breast cancer did. That most tumor T cells come from lymph nodes remained unproven. Most tumor T cells seemingly derive from lymph node, then expand in tumor. Tumor TCR diversity was below lymph nodes but above nontumor tissue.

In TCRdb, the multiplex PCR reads were re-called with MiXCR into one record per CDR3 protein. The sample has more than 80,000 distinct CDR3 sequences; 30% are singletons. The receptor's source is a female donor with breast cancer. Some clones in this sample may be carry-over from other donors' samples. J is TRBJ1-6 and V is TRBV7-9; TRBD1 matches at 9 bases. Sample: axillary lymph node tissue. The CDR3 here is CASSTGQGLHF. CDR3 DNA sequence: TGTGCCAGCAGCACGGGACAGGGACTCCACTTT. The full variable domain, completed using reference TRBV7-9 and TRBJ1-6, is DTGVSQNPRHKITKRGQNVTFRCDPISEHNRLYWYRQTLGQGPEFLTYFQNEAQLEKSRLLSDRFSAERPKGSFSTLEIQRTEQGDSAMYLCASSTGQGLHFGNGTRLTVT.